These T cell receptor beta chains were read from a single sample in a study of cytotoxic CD8 clonotypes in ibrutinib-treated CLL. Sequenced by immunoSEQ multiplex PCR; TCRdb stores in-frame clones only, minus some. This sample has some 140,000 clones, with approximately 80% found just once. Sequences were derived from PBMCs, sampled after 12 months of ibrutinib treatment. The receptors derive from a human donor with chronic lymphocytic leukemia. The conserved cysteine and the conserved F or W are not part of the CDR3 here. The size entry is marked missing in some rows and otherwise reads once, few, many or a size class.

v_call,j_call,clone_size,cdr3_aa
TRBV5-4,TRBJ1-2,.,ASSLASGRKPLYGYT
TRBV23-1,TRBJ1-5,.,ASSQSMFWPQH
TRBV19,TRBJ1-1,.,ASVWDSLGTEAF
TRBV28,TRBJ2-1,.,ASSFQRLPRGEQF
TRBV4-1,TRBJ2-7,.,ASSQGTQAAYEQY
TRBV28,TRBJ2-1,.,ASSLLGSGNEQF
TRBV5-1,TRBJ1-2,few,ASSGGMTGLDGYT
TRBV5-1,TRBJ2-1,once,ASSLTSSGRALNNEQF
TRBV28,TRBJ1-2,.,ASSSTGGNYGYT
TRBV27,TRBJ2-6,.,ASSLSGTDSGANVLT
TRBV18,TRBJ2-3,.,ASSHGLAGKTDTQY
TRBV7-2,TRBJ2-2,.,ASSLTGGYVNTGELF
TRBV9,TRBJ2-7,.,ASSVGGIGYEQY
TRBV10-3,TRBJ2-5,.,AISERQQQETQY
TRBV10-3,TRBJ1-2,.,AISVQSLSSDRLYGYT
TRBV10-3,TRBJ1-1,.,AIRREGGGETEAF
TRBV27,TRBJ2-1,.,ASSFGIHRLAGVNYEQF
TRBV6-1,TRBJ2-2,.,ASSEPGSHTGELF
TRBV23-1,TRBJ1-2,.,ASSQGICRHYGYT
TRBV18,TRBJ1-1,few,ASSLGQTEAF
TRBV15,TRBJ1-1,.,ATSRVDSYTEAF
TRBV11-1,TRBJ2-1,.,ASSLAPSSGKSSYNEQF
TRBV5-1,TRBJ2-1,.,ASSLVAQSSYNEQF
TRBV28,TRBJ1-4,.,ASSPPYRGEGSRLDEKLF
TRBV10-2,TRBJ2-7,.,ASRGGYEQY